These 31 T cell receptor beta chains were sequenced from one sample in a study of T cell clonality in common variable immunodeficiency. Generated by immunoSEQ multiplex PCR, the TCRdb table keeps only in-frame clones and is missing some. This sample carries about 52,000 clones, none of them present only once. The sample was peripheral blood mononuclear cells. Receptors originate from a person aged 18 to 69 in good health.

This clone was picked up a small number of times. The DNA ends 3 residues before the CDR3 does, and the rest of the CDR3 is filled in from the germline J gene. The chain links TRBV19 to TRBJ2-7, with D maybe TRBD2 (6 bases). Germline CDR1 reads LNHDA; CDR2 reads SQIVND (reference sequence). V shed 3 bases and J shed 2 bases, with 14 bases lying between them. The CDR3 is 15 residues long. The CDR3 region is CASSIIASATYEQYF. The CDR3 bases that were read are TGTGCCAGTAGTATTATAGCTAGCGCGACCTACGAG.

This clone turned up a few times. The read gets to within 3 residues of the CDR3 end, and the germline J gene fills in the rest. The J gene is TRBJ1-2, the V gene TRBV7-9, with D possibly being TRBD1 (5 bases). Germline V lookup: CDR1 SEHNR, CDR2 FQNEAQ (reference sequence). There are 14 residues in the CDR3. CDR3 DNA, as far as it was read: TGTGCCAGCACAGGGCTAGCGGGAGGCAATGAC. Amino acids: CASTGLAGGND. The complete CDR3 protein is CASTGLAGGNDYTF.

This clone was counted many times. A much larger clone sits a single nucleotide away, making a read error possible. Read sequence stops 3 residues before the CDR3 end, and the germline J gene provides the missing end. The chain carries TRBV5-6 and TRBJ2-3, with a tentative D call TRBD1 (6 bases). CDR1 and CDR2 (germline): SGHDT, YYEEEE. This CDR3 is 14 amino acids long. The CDR3 spells CASSSDSDNQPQYF. The sequenced part of the CDR3 DNA is TGTGCCAGCAGCTCGGACAGCGACAATCAGCCG.

In this sample, this clone turned up a few times. The CDR3 end falls 3 residues outside the read, so it is completed with the germline J gene. The rearrangement joins TRBV19 to TRBJ2-5; TRBD2 matches 13 bases. The germline CDR1 and CDR2 sequences are LNHDA and SQIVND (reference sequence). The trim removed 5 bases at V and 5 bases at J, leaving 8 bases unmatched. The CDR3 is made up of 16 amino acids. CDR3 bases read: TGTGCCAGTAGTCCTACTAGCGGGGGGGCCTGGGAGACC. As protein: CASSPTSGGAWET. The full CDR3 protein is CASSPTSGGAWETQYF.

This clone was detected ten times or more. The missing CDR3 end, 3 residues past where the read stops, is filled in from the germline J gene. The chain carries TRBV12-3 or TRBV12-4 and TRBJ2-5; TRBD2 aligns across 7 bases. The CDR3 is made up of 13 amino acids. V shed 4 bases and J 5 bases; nucleotides not matched to a gene: 4. The CDR3 here is CASSWGGYETQYF. The part of the CDR3 DNA that was read is TGTGCCAGCAGTTGGGGGGGGTATGAGACC.

At least ten counts were recorded for this clone. The read stops 3 residues short of the end of the CDR3; the missing end is completed from the germline J gene. The chain employs TRBV5-1 and TRBJ2-6; TRBD1 aligns across 8 bases. Germline loops: CDR1 SGHRS, CDR2 YFSETQ. The CDR3 length is 15 residues. After removal of 3 bases from V and 3 bases from J, the junction contained 2 bases not matched to a gene. CDR3 DNA (partial): TGCGCCAGCAGCTCACAGGGGGTTGGGGCCAACGTC. Translated: CASSSQGVGANV. The full CDR3 reads CASSSQGVGANVLTF.

In its sample, this clone was seen many times. The CDR3 end is not reached by the read, which stops 3 residues before it; the germline J gene fills it in. This chain links TRBV5-1 with TRBJ2-2; maybe TRBD2 (5 bases). This CDR3 comprises 13 residues. Germline V gene data show CDR1 as SGHRS and CDR2 as YFSETQ. V was cut by 5 bases and J by 5 bases, with 10 bases left in between. The CDR3 reads CASSVSGTGELFF. The sequenced part of the CDR3 DNA is TGCGCCAGCAGTGTCTCGGGGACCGGGGAG.

There are a few counts of this clone. Sequencing ends 3 residues short of the CDR3 end; the germline J gene provides the rest. The chain carries TRBV7-3 and TRBJ1-4; 7 bases are a match to TRBD1. The germline CDR1 and CDR2 sequences are SGHTA and FQGTGA. CDR3 size: 12 residues. CDR3 in amino acids: CASSRQGQPLFF. Incomplete CDR3 DNA: TGTGCCAGCAGCCGACAGGGACAGCCA.

This clone has at least ten counts. The read finishes 3 residues shy of the CDR3 end, and the germline J gene is used to complete it. The chain is built from TRBV12-3 or TRBV12-4 and TRBJ2-7; no firm D call. The CDR3 runs to 14 residues. The ends were cut back, 0 bases at V and 0 bases at J, with 6 bases in the middle. CDR3 DNA, as far as it was read: TGTGCCAGCAGTTTAGCTGAACTCTCCTACGAG. It yields the protein CASSLAELSYE. From start to end, the CDR3 is CASSLAELSYEQYF.

This clone came up many times. The DNA ends 3 residues before the CDR3 does, and the rest of the CDR3 is filled in from the germline J gene. This rearrangement joins TRBV19 to TRBJ1-1; possibly TRBD1 for D (6 bases). From germline, CDR1 is LNHDA and CDR2 SQIVND (reference sequence). The CDR3 contains 11 residues. Incomplete CDR3 DNA: TGTGCCAGTAGTATTGGGGGGGCC. It is translated as CASSIGGA. The full CDR3 reads CASSIGGAAFF.

This clone was picked up many times. The sequence runs out 3 residues before the end of the CDR3; the remainder is reconstructed from the germline J gene. The gene calls are TRBV7-9 and TRBJ2-2, with 7 nucleotides matching TRBD2. Germline CDR1 and CDR2: SEHNR and FQNEAQ (reference sequence). This CDR3 spans 15 amino acids. V dropped 8 bases and J dropped 3; count of bases not matched to a gene: 9. CDR3 amino acids: CASHRGGLHTGELFF. The CDR3 DNA, read in part, is TGTGCCAGCCACCGCGGGGGACTTCACACCGGGGAG.

This clone has at least ten counts. The read finishes 3 residues shy of the CDR3 end, and the germline J gene is used to complete it. V and J are TRBV6-2 or TRBV6-3 and TRBJ1-4, with D hard to call. In germline, CDR1 is MNHEY, CDR2 SVGEGT. V lost 6 bases and J lost 6, with 14 bases in between. This CDR3 is 14 amino acids long. CDR3 amino acids: CASSGVVSDEKLFF. The sequenced CDR3 bases are TGTGCCAGCAGCGGGGTCGTATCGGATGAAAAA.

This clone was counted a few times. The read finishes 3 residues shy of the CDR3 end, and the germline J gene is used to complete it. The chain combines TRBV6-2 or TRBV6-3 with TRBJ2-4; the D gene is possibly TRBD2 (6 bases). The CDR3 is made up of 14 amino acids. The germline V gene has CDR1 MNHEY and CDR2 SVGEGT. CDR3 DNA (partial): TGTGCCAGCAGTTACGGGACTTTTAACTATGGT. Translation gives CASSYGTFNYG. The complete CDR3 sequence is CASSYGTFNYGQYF.

This clone showed up many times. The read stops 3 residues short of the end of the CDR3; the missing end is completed from the germline J gene. The chain has TRBV29-1 and TRBJ1-2; D ambiguous. The CDR3 consists of 12 residues. Looked up from germline, CDR1 is SQVTM and CDR2 is ANQGSEA. Deletions cut 6 bases from V and 5 bases from J, with 13 bases between. The CDR3 reads CSVASEQYGYTF. The CDR3 DNA, read in part, is TGCAGCGTCGCTTCTGAACAATATGGC.

This clone was counted a few times. The read is 3 residues too short to cover the CDR3 end, so that end is filled in from the germline J gene. The rearrangement links TRBV2 to TRBJ1-3; D uncertain. This CDR3 has 14 amino acids. Trimming removed 5 bases at V and 6 bases at J, with 14 bases between. From germline, CDR1 is SNHLY and CDR2 FYNNEI. This CDR3 is CASSKRAQLNTIYF. The sequenced part of the CDR3 DNA is TGTGCCAGCAGTAAGCGGGCTCAGTTAAACACC.

At least ten counts were recorded for this clone. The CDR3 goes on 3 residues after the read ends, and that part is filled in from the germline J gene. The chain links TRBV20-1 to TRBJ2-1; 10 bases agree with TRBD2. Germline V gives CDR1 DFQATT, CDR2 SNEGSKA (reference sequence). V gave up 6 bases and J gave up 7 bases; unmatched junction bases: 12. The CDR3 has 15 residues. The CDR3 DNA, read in part, is TGCAGTGCCCCTCCCCCAGCGGGGGGGCAAAATGAG. Translation gives CSAPPPAGGQNE. The full CDR3 protein is CSAPPPAGGQNEQFF.

This clone was detected ten times or more. The CDR3 end is not reached by the read, which stops 3 residues before it; the germline J gene fills it in. The rearrangement links TRBV7-9 to TRBJ1-5; D is uncertain. The CDR3 is 14 residues long. V was shortened by 5 bases and J by 6 bases, with 14 bases between the two germline ends. Germline CDR1 is SEHNR and CDR2 is FQNEAQ (reference sequence). Partial CDR3 DNA: TGTGCCAGCAGCCCTAGTGGTATCGGTCAGCCC. As protein: CASSPSGIGQP. The whole CDR3 reads CASSPSGIGQPQHF.

The table lists this clone with many counts. With the read ending 3 residues before the CDR3 end, the germline J gene is used to fill in that end. This sequence joins TRBV7-8 and TRBJ2-4, with 10 bases aligning to TRBD1. Germline V gene lookup returns CDR1 SGHVS and CDR2 FQNEAQ. The trim removed 5 bases at V and 8 bases at J, leaving 6 bases unmatched. This CDR3 is 14 amino acids long. This CDR3 is CASSQRQGAYIQYF. Incomplete CDR3 DNA: TGTGCCAGCAGCCAGAGACAGGGGGCGTACATT.

This clone has a handful of counts. The read halts 3 residues ahead of the CDR3 end, with the missing end drawn from the germline J gene. The V and J genes are TRBV7-6 and TRBJ1-2; D might be TRBD1 (6 bases). Germline lookup yields CDR1 SGHVS and CDR2 FNYEAQ. CDR3 length equals 14 residues. CDR3 bases read: TGTGCCAGCAGCAAAAACCGGGACAACTACGAC. Translation gives CASSKNRDNYD. The complete CDR3 sequence is CASSKNRDNYDYTF.

This clone was observed many times. The CDR3 is cut off 3 residues early in the read; its end comes from the germline J gene. The gene calls are TRBV5-1 and TRBJ2-7, with 10 bases matching TRBD1. The germline CDR1 and CDR2 sequences are SGHRS and YFSETQ. V was clipped by 3 bases and J by 5 bases; unmatched bases: 8. The CDR3 length is 15 residues. The sequenced part of the CDR3 DNA is TGCGCCAGCAGCTCACCCCGGGACAGGGGTAACGAG. Its translation is CASSSPRDRGNE. The whole CDR3 is CASSSPRDRGNEQYF.

A note on this clone: A junction end diverges from the germline sequence, so it may reflect a read error. With the read ending 3 residues before the CDR3 end, the germline J gene is used to fill in that end. The chain joins TRBV20-1 to TRBJ2-3; tentatively, D is TRBD2 (7 bases). This CDR3 is 16 amino acids long. Germline V gene lookup returns CDR1 DFQATT and CDR2 SNEGSKA (reference sequence). CDR3 sequence: CSAERLVAGAAETQYF. Incomplete CDR3 DNA: TGCAGTGCTGAACGACTAGTCGCGGGGGCCGCAGAGACG.

The table lists this clone with many counts. The CDR3 end falls 3 residues outside the read, so it is completed with the germline J gene. The chain combines TRBV5-6 with TRBJ2-3; D is undetermined. Trimming took 1 base from V and 6 from J, leaving 6 bases between them. CDR1 and CDR2 from the germline V gene are SGHDT and YYEEEE. The CDR3 covers 12 residues. The CDR3 here is CASSLSLDTQYF. The CDR3 DNA, read in part, is TGTGCCAGCAGCTTGTCCCTGGATACG.

This clone was picked up many times. The read finishes 3 residues shy of the CDR3 end, and the germline J gene is used to complete it. The chain uses TRBV2 and TRBJ1-4; D is unclear. The V end lost 3 bases, the J end lost 0 bases, and 11 bases lay between the germline ends. The length of the CDR3 is 16 residues. In germline, CDR1 is SNHLY, CDR2 FYNNEI. The CDR3 is CASSDQARSTNEKLFF. The sequenced part of the CDR3 DNA is TGTGCCAGCAGTGATCAAGCGAGGTCAACTAATGAAAAA. The entire variable domain, with the rest obtained from reference TRBV2 and TRBJ1-4, is as follows: EPEVTQTPSHQVTQMGQEVILRCVPISNHLYFYWYRQILGQKVEFLVSFYNNEISEKSEIFDDQFSVERPDGSNFTLKIRSTKLEDSAMYFCASSDQARSTNEKLFFGSGTQLSVL.

About this clone itself: This clone may be a read error of a much larger clone one base away. The CDR3 end is not reached by the read, which stops 3 residues before it; the germline J gene fills it in. The chain carries TRBV10-1 and TRBJ2-7; 7 bases map to TRBD2. J lost 3 bases, V lost 8 bases, and 10 bases had no gene match. The germline V gene encodes CDR1 WNHNN and CDR2 SYGVQD (reference sequence). The length of the CDR3 is 14 residues. Partial CDR3 DNA: TGCGCCAGCGGTGTGGGGACTATCGGCTACGAG. Translating gives CASGVGTIGYE. The whole CDR3 is CASGVGTIGYEQYF.

This clone was observed many times. Sequencing ends 3 residues short of the CDR3 end; the germline J gene provides the rest. The rearrangement joins TRBV6-1 to TRBJ2-2; D is unclear. Germline V gene lookup returns CDR1 MNHNS and CDR2 SASEGT. The CDR3 extends over 16 amino acids. The ends were cut back, 2 bases at V and 1 base at J, with 11 bases in the middle. The CDR3 loop is CASSETAEMNTGELFF. The CDR3 DNA, read in part, is TGTGCCAGCAGTGAAACGGCGGAAATGAACACCGGGGAG.

As regards this clone: Its ends do not fully match the called genes, so a read error is possible. The CDR3 end lies 3 residues beyond the end of the read and is filled in from the germline J gene. The chain couples TRBV7-7 to TRBJ2-1, with no clear D. The CDR3 contains 15 residues. Germline values: CDR1 SSHAT, CDR2 FNYEAQ (reference sequence). The CDR3 reads CASSPESSSYNEQFF. The CDR3 bases that were read are TGTGCTAGCAGCCCAGAGTCCAGCTCCTACAATGAG. The full variable domain, completed using reference TRBV7-7 and TRBJ2-1, is GAGVSQSPRYKVTKRGQDVTLRCDPISSHATLYWYQQALGQGPEFLTYFNYEAQPDKSGLPSDRFSAERPEGSISTLTIQRTEQRDSAMYRCASSPESSSYNEQFFGPGTRLTVL.

This clone was detected only a few times. The read falls 3 residues short of the CDR3 end, and the missing part is taken from the germline J gene. The chain has TRBV10-2 and TRBJ1-5; 9 nucleotides align to TRBD1. The germline gives CDR1 WSHSY, CDR2 SAAADI. The CDR3 covers 14 residues. V was pared by 5 bases and J by 4 bases, with 3 bases of the junction left unmatched. Incomplete CDR3 DNA: TGCGCCAGCAGTTATGACAGGGGGAATCAGCCC. Its translation: CASSYDRGNQP. The whole CDR3 region reads CASSYDRGNQPQHF.

This clone was detected ten times or more. The read halts 3 residues ahead of the CDR3 end, with the missing end drawn from the germline J gene. The V and J genes are TRBV13 and TRBJ2-3, with unresolved D. The CDR3 is made up of 15 amino acids. CDR1 PRHDT and CDR2 FYEKMQ come from the germline V gene (reference sequence). The ends were cut back, 0 bases at V and 4 bases at J, with 11 bases in the middle. CDR3 region: CASSLGRKVADTQYF. Incomplete CDR3 DNA: TGTGCCAGCAGCTTAGGCCGAAAAGTAGCAGATACG.

A note on this clone: The CDR3 end falls 3 residues outside the read, so it is completed with the germline J gene. V and J are TRBV2 and TRBJ2-7; 12 nucleotides match TRBD2. V shed 3 bases, J shed 5 bases, and the junction held 8 bases outside the gene matches. The CDR3 runs to 16 residues. Germline CDR1 is SNHLY and CDR2 is FYNNEI. The CDR3: CASSDPTSGGFDEQYF. The sequenced part of the CDR3 DNA is TGTGCCAGCAGTGACCCTACTAGCGGGGGGTTTGACGAG.

Note on this clone: The read ends 3 residues early relative to the CDR3; the germline J gene fills the gap. The chain is built from TRBV7-8 and TRBJ1-1, with D hard to call. The germline gives CDR1 SGHVS, CDR2 FQNEAQ. CDR3 length equals 16 residues. The part of the CDR3 DNA that was read is TGTGCCAGCAGCTTAGTAGGGCTGTTAGGTACAGATACG. This sequence encodes CASSLVGLLGTDT. The full-length CDR3 reads as CASSLVGLLGTDTAFF.

This clone was picked up many times. The CDR3 goes on 3 residues after the read ends, and that part is filled in from the germline J gene. This rearrangement joins TRBV10-1 to TRBJ2-3; D possibly corresponds to TRBD1 (5 bases). V shed 10 bases and J shed 3 bases, with 17 bases lying between them. The germline V gene encodes CDR1 WNHNN and CDR2 SYGVQD (reference sequence). The CDR3 length is 14 residues. This CDR3 reads CANLPWSGTDTQYF. The sequenced part of the CDR3 DNA is TGCGCCAACCTCCCCTGGTCAGGGACAGATACG.